The 18 T cell receptor beta chains in this list originate from one sample, sequenced in a study of cytomegalovirus exposure and HLA in healthy donors. Both 60 Vbeta primers and 13 Jbeta primers went into the PCR. Profiling relied on immunoSEQ multiplex PCR, and the TCRdb table lists in-frame clones only, not all of them. The table shows roughly 170,000 clones, with 70% to 85% occurring only once. The sequencing sample was made of PBMCs. These receptors were taken from a girl aged 2 to 9 in good health and CMV-seropositive.

V usage is TRBV15 and J usage is TRBJ1-5; D call uncertain. The V gene lost 0 bases and the J gene lost 6 bases, with 12 bases spanning the gap. The CDR3 spans 15 residues. Germline V gene data show CDR1 as LNHNV and CDR2 as YYDKDF (reference sequence). For the CDR3, the DNA is TGTGCCACCAGCAGAGAGAGAGGGTCCGCTCAGCCCCAGCATTTT. This sequence encodes CATSRERGSAQPQHF.

The chain combines TRBV7-9 with TRBJ2-3; D might be TRBD1 (6 bases). The germline V gene has CDR1 SEHNR and CDR2 FQNEAQ (reference sequence). V dropped 6 bases and J dropped 2 bases, with 18 bases sitting between them. There are 16 residues in the CDR3. CDR3 residues: CASRRTGGPHTDTQYF. CDR3 coding DNA: TGTGCCAGCAGACGAACTGGGGGCCCCCACACAGATACGCAGTATTTT.

Turning to this clone: Within the sample, other DNA sequences also encode this same CDR3. This chain uses TRBV5-1 with TRBJ2-3; the D is unclear. Trimming shortened V by 1 base and J by 0 bases, and 6 bases separated the two germline ends. The CDR3 runs 14 residues. Germline values: CDR1 SGHRS, CDR2 YFSETQ. CDR3 region: CASSLTLSTDTQYF. Here the CDR3 DNA reads TGCGCCAGCAGCTTGACCCTAAGCACAGATACGCAGTATTTT.

The chain joins TRBV29-1 to TRBJ2-1; the match to TRBD1 covers 9 bases. After removal of 2 bases from V and 12 bases from J, the junction contained 14 bases not matched to a gene. In germline, CDR1 is SQVTM, CDR2 ANQGSEA. The length of the CDR3 is 15 residues. The CDR3 region is CSVESEPGQGDMQFF. In DNA form, the CDR3 reads TGCAGCGTTGAATCCGAACCGGGACAGGGTGATATGCAGTTCTTC.

The rearrangement joins TRBV9 to TRBJ2-1; 8 bases match TRBD2. The CDR3 length is 14 residues. The V segment lost 0 bases and the J segment 8 bases; nucleotides outside the gene matches: 4. The germline V gene has CDR1 SGDLS and CDR2 YYNGEE. Here the CDR3 DNA reads TGTGCCAGCAGCGTAGAGCCAGCGGGAGATGAGCAGTTCTTC. Protein: CASSVEPAGDEQFF.

This clone occurred a few times. The J gene is TRBJ1-2, the V gene TRBV6-5, with 9 bases that match TRBD1. After removal of 6 bases from V and 4 bases from J, the junction contained 6 bases not matched to a gene. There are 14 residues in the CDR3. CDR1 MNHEY and CDR2 SVGAGI come from the germline V gene. The CDR3 bases are TGTGCCAGCAGCCCGGGACAGGGAATCTATGGCTACACCTTC. Amino acid sequence: CASSPGQGIYGYTF.

The rearrangement uses TRBV4-1 and TRBJ1-1; TRBD1 is a possible D gene (6 bases). Germline assignment: CDR1 MGHRA and CDR2 YSYEKL. This CDR3 is 12 amino acids long. V lost 6 bases, J lost 7 bases, and 12 bases lay in between. The DNA for the CDR3 is TGCGCCAGCAGTTCGGGGACAAGTGAAGCTTTCTTT. Translation gives CASSSGTSEAFF.

The J gene is TRBJ2-3, the V gene TRBV6-5; a possible D gene is TRBD1 (6 bases). Germline V gene lookup returns CDR1 MNHEY and CDR2 SVGAGI. V lost 6 bases and J lost 4, with 14 bases in between. The CDR3 covers 14 residues. The chain's CDR3 is CASSPRRGSDTQYF. In nucleotides, the CDR3 is TGTGCCAGCAGCCCTCGCAGGGGCTCAGATACGCAGTATTTT.

The chain links TRBV10-3 to TRBJ1-5; D possibly corresponds to TRBD1 (5 bases). Germline V CDR1 and CDR2: ENHRY, SYGVKD. V was trimmed by 0 bases and J by 2 bases, leaving 11 bases between them. CDR3 length equals 16 residues. The CDR3, as DNA: TGTGCCATCAGTGAGTCGGGTAGGGGTGGCAATCAGCCCCAGCATTTT. Amino acid sequence: CAISESGRGGNQPQHF.

The CDR3 region is CASSEPGYSPLHF. CDR3 DNA: TGTGCCAGCAGTGAGCCAGGCTATTCACCCCTCCACTTT. This sequence joins TRBV2 and TRBJ1-6, with no clear D. V gave up 3 bases and J gave up 8 bases, with 8 bases separating them. In germline, CDR1 is SNHLY, CDR2 FYNNEI. The CDR3 length is 13 residues.

The rearrangement uses TRBV19 and TRBJ2-3; maybe TRBD2 (5 bases). With 1 base removed from V and 6 bases from J, the gap between germline ends came to 17 bases. This CDR3 region has 16 residues. Germline CDR1 reads LNHDA; CDR2 reads SQIVND (reference sequence). DNA of the CDR3: TGTGCCAGTAGTATAGCCACTACTTCGGGGAAGGATACGCAGTATTTT. Its translation: CASSIATTSGKDTQYF.

V usage is TRBV28 and J usage is TRBJ2-7, with 8 bases matching TRBD1. The CDR3 is 13 residues long. The V and J ends lost 5 bases and 6 bases, in that order; junction bases with no gene match: 6. CDR1 MDHEN and CDR2 SYDVKM come from the germline V gene. CDR3 residues: CASSGDRPGEQYF. In nucleotides, the CDR3 is TGTGCCAGCAGTGGGGACAGGCCAGGCGAGCAGTACTTC.

The chain employs TRBV28 and TRBJ2-3; a possible D gene is TRBD2 (7 bases). Between the trimmed V and J ends, which lost 6 bases and 7 bases, there was a span of 20 bases. The CDR3 consists of 15 residues. The germline V gene has CDR1 MDHEN and CDR2 SYDVKM. CDR3 in DNA: TGTGCCAGCAGAGGGGGGGGCTTTGGGGTTTATACGCAGTATTTT. It encodes CASRGGGFGVYTQYF.

This chain links TRBV6-1 with TRBJ1-5; a weak D match, TRBD1 (6 bases). The germline gives CDR1 MNHNS, CDR2 SASEGT. V lost 3 bases, J lost 6 bases, and 9 bases lay in between. CDR3 length: 13 amino acids. The CDR3 DNA is TGTGCCAGCAGTGACATCAGGGGTCAGCCCCAGCATTTT. Its protein is CASSDIRGQPQHF.

This chain uses TRBV9 with TRBJ2-6; 8 positions agree with TRBD1. The V gene end was trimmed by 6 bases and the J gene end by 2 bases; junction bases not matched to a gene: 7. The CDR3 is made up of 16 amino acids. Germline-derived CDR1 and CDR2 are SGDLS and YYNGEE. In DNA, the CDR3 is TGTGCCAGCACCCAGGGGGCGTGGGCTGGGGCCAACGTCCTGACTTTC. Protein sequence: CASTQGAWAGANVLTF.

The CDR3 here is CASSGGSNQPQHF. The CDR3 nucleotides read TGTGCCAGCAGCGGGGGTAGCAATCAGCCCCAGCATTTT. The rearrangement uses TRBV28 and TRBJ1-5; TRBD1 is a possible D gene (5 bases). This CDR3 region has 13 residues. Per the germline V gene, CDR1 is MDHEN and CDR2 is SYDVKM. The V end lost 6 bases, the J end lost 0 bases, and 6 bases lay between the germline ends.

This chain joins TRBV9 and TRBJ1-2, with a possible D match to TRBD1 (6 bases). The CDR3 totals 14 residues. V lost 0 bases and J lost 7, with 13 bases in between. Germline V CDR1 and CDR2: SGDLS, YYNGEE. CDR3 in DNA: TGTGCCAGCAGCGTAGTCGTTGGGGGCGGTGGCTACACCTTC. Translated: CASSVVVGGGGYTF.

The genes are TRBV5-4 and TRBJ1-1; the match to TRBD1 covers 7 bases. Per germline, CDR1 SGHNT and CDR2 YYREEE (reference sequence). CDR3 size: 12 residues. V trimming: 9 bases; J trimming: 1 base; junction bases outside the gene matches: 3. The CDR3 is CATWTGNTEAFF. The CDR3, as DNA: TGTGCCACCTGGACAGGGAACACTGAAGCTTTCTTT.